Shown below are 19 T cell receptor beta chains from a single sample sequenced in a study of blood T cell repertoires in COVID-19. Some clones are missing from TCRdb's copy, which holds only in-frame ones; the method was immunoSEQ multiplex PCR. The profile covers about 150,000 clones, with 65% to 90% appearing a single time and roughly 3.4% taken by the ten largest. Sequencing was done on a sample of peripheral blood. Receptors were obtained from a man between 70 and 80 years old with acute or convalescent COVID-19.

The chain uses TRBV27 and TRBJ2-7; 9 bases match TRBD2. The CDR3 loop spans 18 amino acids. Trimming cost V 0 bases and J 4 bases; bases outside gene matches: 13. CDR1 MNHEY and CDR2 SMNVEV come from the germline V gene (reference sequence). In nucleotides, the CDR3 is TGTGCCAGCAGTTTATCCGGACTTATAGGCGGGAGGGGATACGAGCAGTACTTC. Translated, it gives CASSLSGLIGGRGYEQYF.

J is TRBJ2-6 and V is TRBV4-1, with no clear D. Germline V gene sequence: CDR1 MGHRA, CDR2 YSYEKL. The CDR3 consists of 15 residues. The V gene lost 4 bases and the J gene lost 4 bases, with 11 bases spanning the gap. The CDR3 loop reads CASSPRQVGANVLTF. The CDR3 DNA sequence: TGCGCCAGCAGCCCCCGGCAGGTCGGGGCCAACGTCCTGACTTTC.

The rearrangement uses TRBV12-5 and TRBJ2-3; D may be TRBD2 (6 bases). V lost 0 bases, J lost 8 bases, and 18 bases lay in between. This CDR3 has 16 residues. Germline V gives CDR1 LGHNT, CDR2 FRNRAP. The CDR3 coding sequence is TGTGCTAGTGGTTTGGTACATCCCGGGCAGGGAGGTACGCAGTATTTT. Translating it yields CASGLVHPGQGGTQYF.

The rearrangement links TRBV28 to TRBJ2-3; maybe TRBD2 (5 bases). This CDR3 region has 15 residues. Germline V gene lookup returns CDR1 MDHEN and CDR2 SYDVKM. The V end lost 5 bases, the J end lost 5 bases, and 17 bases lay between the germline ends. The CDR3 loop reads CASSVPSNLGDTQYF. CDR3 sequence (DNA): TGTGCCAGCAGTGTACCTAGCAATTTAGGAGATACGCAGTATTTT.

The rearrangement links TRBV2 to TRBJ2-4; 7 bases line up with TRBD2. The length of the CDR3 is 13 residues. V lost 7 bases, J lost 6 bases, and 6 bases stayed unmatched. Per germline, CDR1 SNHLY and CDR2 FYNNEI. CDR3 nucleotides: TGTGCCAGCAAGGCGGGGGAGATAAACATTCAGTACTTC. It yields the protein CASKAGEINIQYF.

This sequence joins TRBV27 and TRBJ1-1, with D possibly TRBD1 on 6 matching bases. Germline lookup yields CDR1 MNHEY and CDR2 SMNVEV (reference sequence). Trimming shortened V by 6 bases and J by 5 bases, and 13 bases separated the two germline ends. This CDR3 has 13 amino acids. CDR3 region: CASRGHRETEAFF. The CDR3, as DNA: TGTGCCAGCAGGGGTCACAGGGAGACTGAAGCTTTCTTT.

The rearrangement joins TRBV30 to TRBJ1-5; 8 bases match TRBD1. CDR1 and CDR2 from the germline V gene are GTSNPN and SVGIG (reference sequence). With 5 bases clipped from V and 0 bases from J, the junction kept 3 bases outside the gene matches. The CDR3 contains 14 residues. The CDR3: CAWQGANSNQPQHF. The DNA for the CDR3 is TGTGCCTGGCAGGGGGCGAATAGCAATCAGCCCCAGCATTTT.

This clone turned up a few times. The chain recombines TRBV19 with TRBJ2-1; D may be TRBD1 (5 bases). The CDR3 contains 16 residues. Germline V gene data show CDR1 as LNHDA and CDR2 as SQIVND (reference sequence). The V and J ends lost 5 bases and 2 bases respectively, with 16 bases between them. In nucleotides, the CDR3 is TGTGCCAGTAGTGAACAGGCGATCGGAGCCTACAATGAGCAGTTCTTC. This sequence encodes CASSEQAIGAYNEQFF.

The chain links TRBV21-1 to TRBJ2-7; the table names TRBD1, a call not compared with the DNA. TRBV21-1 is a pseudogene segment. The length of the CDR3 is 15 residues. The chain's CDR3 is CASSKEGAGNREQYF. Written as DNA, the CDR3 is TGTGCCAGCAGCAAAGAAGGGGCAGGGAATCGCGAGCAGTACTTC.

The chain joins TRBV28 to TRBJ1-2, with D maybe TRBD1 (6 bases). V shed 3 bases and J shed 5 bases, with 10 bases lying between them. This CDR3 has 13 residues. The V gene's germline CDR1 is MDHEN and CDR2 SYDVKM. In DNA form, the CDR3 reads TGTGCCAGCAGTTTTGGGGGGGCTTATGGCTACACCTTC. This encodes CASSFGGAYGYTF.

The chain uses TRBV5-1 and TRBJ2-2; 12 bases fit TRBD1. The CDR3 length is 16 residues. Germline values: CDR1 SGHRS, CDR2 YFSETQ. Unmatched junction bases numbered 4, after V lost 0 bases and J lost 7 bases. In DNA form, the CDR3 reads TGCGCCAGCAGCTTGGTCGGGACAGGGGGCTACGGGGAGCTGTTTTTT. This encodes CASSLVGTGGYGELFF.

The V and J genes are TRBV27 and TRBJ1-1, with a tentative D call TRBD1 (5 bases). The germline V gene encodes CDR1 MNHEY and CDR2 SMNVEV (reference sequence). Deletions cut 3 bases from V and 1 base from J, with 12 bases between. The CDR3 extends over 15 amino acids. CDR3 sequence (DNA): TGTGCCAGCAGTTTTGAGGGGAGGGCGAACACTGAAGCTTTCTTT. Translated: CASSFEGRANTEAFF.

This clone showed up just once. The V call is TRBV27, the J call TRBJ2-3; maybe TRBD2 (6 bases). The germline gives CDR1 MNHEY, CDR2 SMNVEV (reference sequence). There are 17 residues in the CDR3. Trimming shortened V by 5 bases and J by 2 bases, and 20 bases separated the two germline ends. The CDR3 is CASSHTSGTGTTDTQYF. As DNA, the CDR3 is TGTGCCAGCAGTCATACGTCCGGGACTGGCACCACAGATACGCAGTATTTT.

The chain combines TRBV28 with TRBJ2-7, with 9 bases fitting TRBD1. Germline V CDR1 and CDR2: MDHEN, SYDVKM. V lost 7 bases to trimming and J lost 4 bases; unmatched junction nucleotides: 8. The CDR3 is 14 amino acids. As DNA, the CDR3 is TGTGCCAGCACCTTTCCGGGACAGGGTTACGAGCAGTACTTC. It codes for CASTFPGQGYEQYF. The whole variable domain, filled in from reference TRBV28 and TRBJ2-7, reads DVKVTQSSRYLVKRTGEKVFLECVQDMDHENMFWYRQDPGLGLRLIYFSYDVKMKEKGDIPEGYSVSREKKERFSLILESASTNQTSMYLCASTFPGQGYEQYFGPGTRLTVT.

The chain couples TRBV3-1 (or the pseudogene TRBV3-2) to TRBJ2-1; D is unclear. This CDR3 has 16 amino acids. The V gene's germline CDR1 is LGHDT and CDR2 YNNKEL (reference sequence). Trimming took 4 bases from V and 7 from J, leaving 20 bases between them. CDR3 DNA: TGTGCCAGCAGCCTCCTCGGAGCGATAGTTAGGAATGAGCAGTTCTTC. Protein: CASSLLGAIVRNEQFF.

The CDR3 here is CASSIGGSPTDTQYF. CDR3 coding DNA: TGTGCCAGTAGTATAGGAGGTAGCCCCACAGATACGCAGTATTTT. The chain employs TRBV19 and TRBJ2-3; no clear D. The V and J ends lost 1 base and 2 bases respectively, with 10 bases between them. CDR1 and CDR2 (germline): LNHDA, SQIVND (reference sequence). The CDR3 has 15 residues.

V is TRBV19 and J is TRBJ2-1, with 7 nucleotides matching TRBD1. The V gene end was trimmed by 7 bases and the J gene end by 4 bases; junction bases not matched to a gene: 10. The germline CDR1 and CDR2 sequences are LNHDA and SQIVND (reference sequence). The CDR3 consists of 15 residues. Here the CDR3 DNA reads TGTGCCAGTACCCTAGAGGGGGCCGGATACAATGAGCAGTTCTTC. It translates to CASTLEGAGYNEQFF. Together with reference TRBV19 and TRBJ2-1, the CDR3 gives the full variable domain: DGGITQSPKYLFRKEGQNVTLSCEQNLNHDAMYWYRQDPGQGLRLIYYSQIVNDFQKGDIAEGYSVSREKKESFPLTVTSAQKNPTAFYLCASTLEGAGYNEQFFGPGTRLTVL.

This clone has just a few counts. The chain recombines TRBV7-3 with TRBJ2-2, with a tentative D call TRBD2 (6 bases). The length of the CDR3 is 15 residues. CDR1 SGHTA and CDR2 FQGTGA come from the germline V gene. Trimming cost V 2 bases and J 6 bases, with 13 bases left between them. The CDR3 spells CASSLVPGGPGELFF. The CDR3 region has the DNA TGTGCCAGCAGCTTAGTACCAGGAGGGCCCGGGGAGCTGTTTTTT.

In the case of this clone: Other DNA sequences in this specimen translate into the identical CDR3. This rearrangement joins TRBV28 to TRBJ1-1; 7 nucleotides agree with TRBD1. The V segment lost 3 bases and the J segment 6 bases; nucleotides outside the gene matches: 4. The CDR3 sequence is 13 residues long. CDR1 and CDR2 from the germline V gene are MDHEN and SYDVKM. As DNA, the CDR3 is TGTGCCAGCAGTTTTGGAGACAGGGCTGAAGCTTTCTTT. Amino acids: CASSFGDRAEAFF.